The 27 T cell receptor beta chains given below trace back to one sample, sequenced in a study of blood T cell repertoires in COVID-19. Clones were sequenced by immunoSEQ multiplex PCR, and TCRdb holds only the in-frame ones, with some missing. The sample shows about 300,000 clones, roughly 91% of them seen only once. Sample: peripheral blood. The receptors shown here come from a man aged 35 to 55 with acute or convalescent COVID-19.

The CDR3 reads CASGQFPAEQYF. CDR3 sequence (DNA): TGTGCCAGCGGACAGTTTCCCGCCGAGCAGTACTTC. The genes are TRBV2 and TRBJ2-7; TRBD1 is a possible D gene (6 bases). Germline V CDR1 and CDR2: SNHLY, FYNNEI. This CDR3 spans 12 amino acids. Trimming removed 8 bases from V and 6 bases from J, with 14 bases in between.

The genes are TRBV19 and TRBJ1-5; no firm D call. V lost 5 bases, J lost 0 bases, and 5 bases lay in between. CDR3 length equals 13 residues. From germline, CDR1 is LNHDA and CDR2 SQIVND (reference sequence). CDR3 region: CASSHVSNQPQHF. CDR3 coding DNA: TGTGCCAGTAGTCATGTTAGCAATCAGCCCCAGCATTTT.

The CDR3 spells CASSGQGAFYGYTF. The CDR3 DNA follows: TGTGCCAGCAGTGGACAGGGGGCTTTTTATGGCTACACCTTC. The V gene is TRBV2, the J gene TRBJ1-2, with 10 bases aligning to TRBD1. The trim removed 4 bases at V and 5 bases at J, leaving 4 bases unmatched. Germline CDR1 reads SNHLY; CDR2 reads FYNNEI. The CDR3 has 14 amino acids. Full variable domain (rest looked up from reference TRBV2 and TRBJ1-2): EPEVTQTPSHQVTQMGQEVILRCVPISNHLYFYWYRQILGQKVEFLVSFYNNEISEKSEIFDDQFSVERPDGSNFTLKIRSTKLEDSAMYFCASSGQGAFYGYTFGSGTRLTVV.

The chain combines TRBV24-1 with TRBJ2-1, with 8 bases matching TRBD2. V trimming: 6 bases; J trimming: 2 bases; junction bases outside the gene matches: 5. The germline gives CDR1 KGHDR, CDR2 SFDVKD. This CDR3 region has 15 residues. The CDR3 DNA is TGTGCCACCAGTATTAGGCGGGGGGCCTACAATGAGCAGTTCTTC. Encoded protein: CATSIRRGAYNEQFF.

The chain couples TRBV18 to TRBJ2-3; 14 nucleotides line up with TRBD2. This CDR3 has 16 amino acids. With 6 bases clipped from V and 5 bases from J, the junction kept 7 bases outside the gene matches. Germline assignment: CDR1 KGHSH and CDR2 LQKENI. The CDR3 protein is CASSSTSGGAVDTQYF. CDR3 bases: TGTGCCAGCTCGTCGACTAGCGGGGGGGCCGTAGATACGCAGTATTTT.

This clone has more than one count but fewer than ten. The chain couples TRBV12-5 to TRBJ1-5, with D maybe TRBD1 (6 bases). Trimming cost V 4 bases and J 9 bases, with 13 bases left between them. From germline, CDR1 is LGHNT and CDR2 FRNRAP. The CDR3 is made up of 13 amino acids. The CDR3 spells CASGSVTGRPQHF. The CDR3, as DNA: TGTGCTAGTGGTTCGGTGACAGGTCGGCCCCAGCATTTT.

In this sample, this clone turned up a few times. The rearrangement links TRBV2 to TRBJ1-4, with a weak D call TRBD1 (5 bases). V dropped 10 bases and J dropped 7 bases, with 16 bases sitting between them. The CDR3 loop spans 13 amino acids. CDR1 is SNHLY and CDR2 is FYNNEI in the germline V gene. The CDR3 nucleotides are TGTGCCACTGGGCTGGGGGGGATTGAAAAACTGTTTTTT. It codes for CATGLGGIEKLFF. The variable domain in full, completed from reference TRBV2 and TRBJ1-4, reads EPEVTQTPSHQVTQMGQEVILRCVPISNHLYFYWYRQILGQKVEFLVSFYNNEISEKSEIFDDQFSVERPDGSNFTLKIRSTKLEDSAMYFCATGLGGIEKLFFGSGTQLSVL.

The V call is TRBV30, the J call TRBJ1-3; D gene unclear. Germline CDR1 reads GTSNPN; CDR2 reads SVGIG (reference sequence). This CDR3 spans 18 amino acids. Trimming took 4 bases from V and 0 from J, leaving 22 bases between them. The CDR3 coding sequence is TGTGCCTGGAAAAGGTCCAAACTAAGCGGACTCTCTGGAAACACCATATATTTT. Amino acid sequence: CAWKRSKLSGLSGNTIYF.

The CDR3 region is CSVEESGTGDYGYTF. DNA of the CDR3: TGCAGCGTTGAAGAGTCGGGGACAGGGGATTACGGCTACACCTTC. This sequence joins TRBV29-1 and TRBJ1-2; 10 bases line up with TRBD1. CDR1 SQVTM and CDR2 ANQGSEA come from the germline V gene. V lost 0 bases to trimming and J lost 8 bases; unmatched junction nucleotides: 9. The CDR3 contains 15 residues.

This chain uses TRBV10-2 with TRBJ2-7, with TRBD2 matching 9 bases. The CDR3 consists of 15 residues. V dropped 4 bases and J dropped 0; count of bases not matched to a gene: 4. Germline CDR1 WSHSY, CDR2 SAAADI. The CDR3 loop reads CASSVAGANSYEQYF. CDR3 in DNA: TGCGCCAGCAGTGTAGCGGGGGCTAACTCCTACGAGCAGTACTTC.

The chain carries TRBV27 and TRBJ2-7; TRBD1 might be the D (7 bases). The length of the CDR3 is 15 residues. V lost 7 bases to trimming and J lost 5 bases, with 21 bases between them. Per the germline V gene, CDR1 is MNHEY and CDR2 is SMNVEV (reference sequence). CDR3: CASKGAGSLWNEQYF. The CDR3 nucleotides read TGTGCCAGCAAGGGGGCGGGGTCCCTGTGGAACGAGCAGTACTTC.

The chain has TRBV27 and TRBJ1-5; no definite D call. The CDR3 length is 14 residues. V shed 4 bases and J shed 16 bases, with 23 bases lying between them. CDR1 and CDR2 from the germline V gene are MNHEY and SMNVEV (reference sequence). The CDR3 spells CASSSPREGNKNHF. CDR3 DNA sequence: TGTGCCAGCAGTTCCCCTCGCGAGGGAAATAAAAACCATTTT.

In its sample, this clone was seen once. The chain couples TRBV11-2 to TRBJ2-6, with unresolved D. The V and J ends lost 0 bases and 2 bases respectively, with 11 bases between them. Germline V lookup: CDR1 SGHAT, CDR2 FQNNGV. The CDR3 spans 17 residues. CDR3 region: CASSLDSARPGANVLTF. In DNA, the CDR3 is TGTGCCAGCAGCTTAGATTCGGCCAGGCCTGGGGCCAACGTCCTGACTTTC.

The rearrangement links TRBV14 to TRBJ2-1; 9 bases are shared with TRBD2. The CDR3 sequence is 13 residues long. The junction had 2 bases not matched to a gene; V was cut back by 5 bases and J by 6 bases. Germline V gene data show CDR1 as SGHDN and CDR2 as FVKESK. CDR3: CASSFSGGNEQFF. The CDR3, as DNA: TGTGCCAGCAGCTTTAGCGGGGGCAATGAGCAGTTCTTC. Combining the CDR3 with reference TRBV14 and TRBJ2-1 gives the whole variable domain EAGVTQFPSHSVIEKGQTVTLRCDPISGHDNLYWYRRVMGKEIKFLLHFVKESKQDESGMPNNRFLAERTGGTYSTLKVQPAELEDSGVYFCASSFSGGNEQFFGPGTRLTVL.

The V and J genes are TRBV5-5 and TRBJ1-1; TRBD1 matches 9 bases. This CDR3 is built from 17 residues. After removal of 1 base from V and 5 bases from J, the junction contained 12 bases not matched to a gene. Per the germline V gene, CDR1 is SGHKS and CDR2 is YYEKEE (reference sequence). As DNA, the CDR3 is TGTGCCAGCAGCTTGTCCGGGACAGGGTTTGGAAGGACTGAAGCTTTCTTT. This codes for CASSLSGTGFGRTEAFF.

A single count supports this clone. The sample holds other DNA sequences that translate to the same CDR3. The J gene is TRBJ2-2, the V gene TRBV7-8, with D unclear. Germline-derived CDR1 and CDR2 are SGHVS and FQNEAQ. Trimming took off 1 base at V and 5 bases at J, with 5 bases between the two ends. This CDR3 has 13 residues. In nucleotides, the CDR3 is TGTGCCAGCAGCTTAGGGCCGACCGGGGAGCTGTTTTTT. Amino acid sequence: CASSLGPTGELFF.

This clone was detected a few times. The chain is built from TRBV6-4 and TRBJ2-1; 10 nucleotides match TRBD1. The CDR3 is 15 residues long. Trimming took 0 bases from V and 12 from J; bases not matched to a gene: 8. Per germline, CDR1 MRHNA and CDR2 SNTAGT. The CDR3 DNA is TGTGCCAGCAGTGACTCCGGGACAGGGGAGTACGGGCAGTTCTTC. Its translation is CASSDSGTGEYGQFF.

The gene calls are TRBV7-9 and TRBJ1-1, with 10 bases that match TRBD1. V lost 5 bases, J lost 5 bases, and 5 bases stayed unmatched. Per germline, CDR1 SEHNR and CDR2 FQNEAQ (reference sequence). The length of the CDR3 is 14 residues. In DNA, the CDR3 is TGTGCCAGCAGCCCCGGACAGGGGGAGACTGAAGCTTTCTTT. Its translation: CASSPGQGETEAFF. Full variable domain (outside the CDR3, taken from reference TRBV7-9 and TRBJ1-1): DTGVSQNPRHKITKRGQNVTFRCDPISEHNRLYWYRQTLGQGPEFLTYFQNEAQLEKSRLLSDRFSAERPKGSFSTLEIQRTEQGDSAMYLCASSPGQGETEAFFGQGTRLTVV.

This clone was detected once. V usage is TRBV3-1 (or the pseudogene TRBV3-2) and J usage is TRBJ2-7, with TRBD2 matching 12 bases. The CDR3 has 14 amino acids. V shed 4 bases and J 6 bases; nucleotides not matched to a gene: 4. In germline, CDR1 is LGHDT, CDR2 YNNKEL (reference sequence). For the CDR3, the DNA is TGTGCCAGCAGCCCGGGACTAGCGGGTTTCGAGCAGTACTTC. It yields the protein CASSPGLAGFEQYF.

The rearrangement links TRBV21-1 to TRBJ2-3; TRBD1 is taken as the D call from the table, unchecked against the DNA. TRBV21-1 is designated a pseudogene. The CDR3 contains 16 residues. DNA for the CDR3: TGTGCCAGCAGCAAAAGGGGACAGCCCCCAGCAGATACGCAGTATTTT. It codes for CASSKRGQPPADTQYF.

As to this clone: At one end, the junction sequence differs from germline, possibly due to a read error. This chain connects TRBV12-3 or TRBV12-4 to TRBJ2-7; no clear D. The CDR3 totals 13 residues. The CDR3 is CASSDSAAYEQCF. CDR3 DNA: TGTGCCAGCAGTGACTCGGCAGCATACGAGCAGTGCTTC.

V gene TRBV10-3 combines with J gene TRBJ2-3, with D possibly being TRBD2 (7 bases). Germline assignment: CDR1 ENHRY and CDR2 SYGVKD. V lost 6 bases and J lost 1, with 14 bases in between. The CDR3 runs to 15 residues. This CDR3 is CAIRRDGGRTDTQYF. The CDR3 DNA reads as TGTGCCATCAGGAGGGACGGGGGGCGCACAGATACGCAGTATTTT.

J is TRBJ2-2 and V is TRBV7-8, with TRBD1 matching over 12 bases. Germline V lookup: CDR1 SGHVS, CDR2 FQNEAQ. The CDR3 extends over 16 amino acids. Losses at the gene ends were 5 bases for V and 6 bases for J; bases not matched to a gene: 7. The CDR3 nucleotides read TGTGCCAGCAGCCTCGGGACAGGGGGCTTGGCCGGGGAGCTGTTTTTT. Its protein product is CASSLGTGGLAGELFF. Full variable domain (missing parts from reference TRBV7-8 and TRBJ2-2): GAGVSQSPRYKVAKRGQDVALRCDPISGHVSLFWYQQALGQGPEFLTYFQNEAQLDKSGLPSDRFFAERPEGSVSTLKIQRTQQEDSAVYLCASSLGTGGLAGELFFGEGSRLTVL.

The chain is built from TRBV7-6 and TRBJ1-3; possible D gene TRBD1, 5 bases. V was trimmed by 1 base and J by 3 bases, leaving 13 bases between them. CDR3 length: 16 amino acids. Germline CDR1 is SGHVS and CDR2 is FNYEAQ. Here the CDR3 reads CASSLELRGFGNTIYF. CDR3 in DNA: TGTGCCAGCAGCTTAGAGCTTCGGGGGTTTGGAAACACCATATATTTT.

The CDR3 sequence is CAWSGDGETQYF. The CDR3 DNA follows: TGTGCCTGGAGTGGAGATGGAGAGACCCAGTACTTC. The genes are TRBV30 and TRBJ2-5; D unclear. The CDR3 covers 12 residues. The germline CDR1 and CDR2 sequences are GTSNPN and SVGIG (reference sequence). The V gene lost 1 base and the J gene lost 4 bases, with 7 bases spanning the gap.

This chain uses TRBV15 with TRBJ2-3, with 14 bases identical to TRBD2. With 6 bases clipped from V and 4 bases from J, the junction kept 3 bases outside the gene matches. Germline lookup yields CDR1 LNHNV and CDR2 YYDKDF (reference sequence). This CDR3 contains 15 residues. CDR3 amino acids: CATRTSGGASDTQYF. The DNA for the CDR3 is TGTGCCACCAGGACTAGCGGGGGGGCATCAGATACGCAGTATTTT.

V and J are TRBV30 and TRBJ1-1, with TRBD1 as a possible D gene (5 bases). CDR3 size: 12 residues. Germline loops: CDR1 GTSNPN, CDR2 SVGIG (reference sequence). Trimming shortened V by 3 bases and J by 11 bases, and 16 bases separated the two germline ends. Written as DNA, the CDR3 is TGTGCCTGGAGCCCGGGGACTTCCCAGGCTTTCTTT. Encoded protein: CAWSPGTSQAFF.